The subject of this entry is one TCR beta chain. Its antigen is unidentified. Quantitative barcoded 5'-RACE was used to prepare TCR beta libraries. TCRdb reanalysed the 5' RACE reads using MiXCR and keeps one entry per CDR3 protein. The data show 500,000 to 650,000 distinct CDR3 sequences, roughly 5.2% seen once. The data were taken from a study of CD8 T cells in ankylosing spondylitis. Study results and caveats: Roughly eight highly homologous variants made up a TCR beta motif that seemed to typify ankylosing spondylitis blood. CD8+ disease-linked clones were present at relatively low frequencies in blood. Existing reports had already noted some motif variants in reactive arthritis synovial fluid and blood. The authors reported significant enrichment of disease-linked clones in matched ankylosing spondylitis synovial fluid.

V gave up 6 bases and J gave up 8 bases, with 17 bases separating them. Germline CDR1 LNHDA, CDR2 SQIVND (reference sequence). The CDR3 consists of 14 residues. The J gene is TRBJ1-3, the V gene TRBV19; D may be TRBD1 (6 bases). The material sequenced was blood, either unsorted or a sorted T cell fraction (not recorded which). The receptor comes from a male donor with ankylosing spondylitis. The CDR3 DNA reads as TGTGCCAGTAGAAAGGACAGCACCCGGGACACCATATATTTT. Translated, it gives CASRKDSTRDTIYF.